This is a list of T cell receptor beta chains from one sample in a study of blood T cell repertoires in COVID-19. Sequenced by immunoSEQ multiplex PCR; TCRdb stores in-frame clones only, minus some. The table includes fewer than 200,000 clones, under 85% detected once. Material for sequencing was peripheral blood. The receptors stem from an elderly woman with acute or convalescent COVID-19. The CDR3 runs from the conserved cysteine through the conserved F or W. Each record gives: J gene, clone size, D gene, V gene, CDR3 DNA, CDR3 protein. A D gene is named only where the DNA matches it firmly. For some rows the clone size is stated as once, few or many, or as a class when expanded; others skip it.

>TRBJ1-5|-|-|TRBV2
TGTGCCAGCAGTGATGGGCAGGGAATAGAGCAGCCCCAGCATTTT
CASSDGQGIEQPQHF
>TRBJ1-3|-|-|TRBV19
TGTGCCAGTTTAGCCAGCTCTGGAAACACCATATATTTT
CASLASSGNTIYF
>TRBJ1-2|few|-|TRBV5-4
TGTGCCAGCAGCTTGGACTCAGGGCAAAACTATGGCTACACCTTC
CASSLDSGQNYGYTF
>TRBJ1-6|-|TRBD1|TRBV27
TGTGCCAGTCATTTTGGGACAGGGAATTCACCCCTCCACTTT
CASHFGTGNSPLHF
>TRBJ2-3|-|-|TRBV25-1
TGTGCCAGCGCGGGGGCTAAAGATACGCAGTATTTT
CASAGAKDTQYF
>TRBJ1-1|few|TRBD1|TRBV3-1/TRBV3-2
TGTGCCAGCAGTCACAGGGGGCGCAACACTGAAGCTTTCTTT
CASSHRGRNTEAFF
>TRBJ1-1|-|TRBD1|TRBV6-5
TGTGCCAGCAACCTGACAGGGCCGAACACTGAAGCTTTCTTT
CASNLTGPNTEAFF
>TRBJ2-7|once|TRBD2|TRBV27
TGTGCCAGCAGTTTATCGGCGGGAGGTTCCTACGAGCAGTACTTC
CASSLSAGGSYEQYF
>TRBJ2-2|-|-|TRBV12-5
TGTGCTAGTGGCCGGAGCTCCGGGGAGCTGTTTTTT
CASGRSSGELFF
>TRBJ2-5|-|-|TRBV12-3/TRBV12-4
TGTGCCAGCAGTTCTCGACAGAAAGAGACCCAGTACTTC
CASSSRQKETQYF
>TRBJ1-1|-|-|TRBV5-1
TGCGCCAGCAGCTTGAGACAGTTCAACACTGAAGCTTTCTTT
CASSLRQFNTEAFF
>TRBJ2-2|-|TRBD2|TRBV7-2
TGTGCCAGCAGCCTCGGGACTAGCGGGACCGGGGAGCTGTTTTTT
CASSLGTSGTGELFF
>TRBJ1-4|few|-|TRBV4-3
TGCGCCAGCAGCCTAAACGCCGCGATCGGGGAAAAACTGTTTTTT
CASSLNAAIGEKLFF
>TRBJ2-2|-|-|TRBV19
TGTGCCAGTAGTATAATCCAGCCAGGCACCGGGGAGCTGTTTTTT
CASSIIQPGTGELFF
>TRBJ1-4|few|-|TRBV7-9
TGTGCCAGCAGCTTGGGGCAGGGATTTGAAAAACTGTTTTTT
CASSLGQGFEKLFF
>TRBJ2-7|-|TRBD1|TRBV10-3
TGTGCCATCAGTGAATTAGGGACAGGGGTCTACGAGCAGTACTTC
CAISELGTGVYEQYF
>TRBJ2-1|-|-|TRBV7-3
TGTGCCAGCAGCTTTCAGGGCGGCTACTCCTACAATGAGCAGTTCTTC
CASSFQGGYSYNEQFF
>TRBJ2-2|-|-|TRBV11-2
TGTGCCAGCAGCCACTCCCGGGGTCTAGAGGGGGAGCTGTTTTTT
CASSHSRGLEGELFF
>TRBJ1-1|-|-|TRBV20-1
TGCAGTGCTAGACAGGGCCCGAGAGCTTTCTTT
CSARQGPRAFF
>TRBJ2-5|-|-|TRBV19
TGTGCCAGTAGTATGGAGGGGGCGCGGGGAGAGACCCAGTACTTC
CASSMEGARGETQYF
>TRBJ2-7|-|TRBD2|TRBV4-1
TGCGCCAGCAGCCCGGGGGGATCGGAATACGAGCAGTACTTC
CASSPGGSEYEQYF
>TRBJ1-2|-|TRBD1|TRBV5-4
TGTGCCAGCAGCGTAGACAGGGGCTATGGCTACACCTTC
CASSVDRGYGYTF